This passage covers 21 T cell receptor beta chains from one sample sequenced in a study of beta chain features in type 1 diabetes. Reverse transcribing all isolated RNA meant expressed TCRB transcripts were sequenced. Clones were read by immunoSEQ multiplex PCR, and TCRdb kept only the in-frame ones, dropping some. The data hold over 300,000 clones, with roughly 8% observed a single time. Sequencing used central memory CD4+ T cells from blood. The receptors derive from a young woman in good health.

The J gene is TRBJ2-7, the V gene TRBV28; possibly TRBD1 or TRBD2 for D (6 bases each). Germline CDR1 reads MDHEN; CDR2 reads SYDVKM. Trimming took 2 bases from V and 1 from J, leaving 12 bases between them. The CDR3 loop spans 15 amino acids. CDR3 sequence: CASSLPGGRSYEQYF. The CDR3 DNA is TGTGCCAGCAGTTTACCTGGGGGGCGATCCTACGAGCAGTACTTC.

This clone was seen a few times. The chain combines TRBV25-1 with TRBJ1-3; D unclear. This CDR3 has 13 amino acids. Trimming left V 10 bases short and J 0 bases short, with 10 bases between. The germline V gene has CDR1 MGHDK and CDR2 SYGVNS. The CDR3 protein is CATCSGSGNTIYF. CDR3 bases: TGTGCCACCTGTTCGGGCTCTGGAAACACCATATATTTT.

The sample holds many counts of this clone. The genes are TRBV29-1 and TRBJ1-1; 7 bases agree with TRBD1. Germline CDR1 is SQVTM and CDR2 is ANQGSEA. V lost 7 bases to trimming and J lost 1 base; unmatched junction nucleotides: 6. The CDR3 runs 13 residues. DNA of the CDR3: TGCAGCGCAAGACAGGGCGCGAACACTGAAGCTTTCTTT. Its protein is CSARQGANTEAFF.

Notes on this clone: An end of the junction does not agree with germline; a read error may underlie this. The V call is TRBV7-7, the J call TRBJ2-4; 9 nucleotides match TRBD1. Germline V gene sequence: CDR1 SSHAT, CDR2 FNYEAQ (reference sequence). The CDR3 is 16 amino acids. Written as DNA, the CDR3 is TGTGCTAGCAGCCTCCGGGACAGGGTGGCCAAAAACATTCAGTACTTC. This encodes CASSLRDRVAKNIQYF.

CDR3 DNA: TGTGCCAGCACCCCCGGGGATTATCAGCCCCAGCATTTT. Translation gives CASTPGDYQPQHF. The chain employs TRBV7-9 and TRBJ1-5; D gene uncertain. This CDR3 spans 13 amino acids. V was trimmed by 7 bases and J by 5 bases, leaving 12 bases between them. CDR1 and CDR2 (germline): SEHNR, FQNEAQ (reference sequence).

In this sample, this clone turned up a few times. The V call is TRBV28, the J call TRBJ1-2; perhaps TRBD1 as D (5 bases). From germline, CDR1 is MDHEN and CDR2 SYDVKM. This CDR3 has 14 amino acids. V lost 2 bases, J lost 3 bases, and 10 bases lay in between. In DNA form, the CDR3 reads TGTGCCAGCAGTTTAGTGGGGCCCTACTATGGCTACACCTTC. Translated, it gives CASSLVGPYYGYTF.

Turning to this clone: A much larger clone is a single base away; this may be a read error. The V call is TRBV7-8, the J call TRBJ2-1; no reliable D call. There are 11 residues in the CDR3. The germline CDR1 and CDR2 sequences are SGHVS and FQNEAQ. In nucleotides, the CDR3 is TGTGCCAGCAGCTCGTACAATGGGCAGTTCTTC. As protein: CASSSYNGQFF.

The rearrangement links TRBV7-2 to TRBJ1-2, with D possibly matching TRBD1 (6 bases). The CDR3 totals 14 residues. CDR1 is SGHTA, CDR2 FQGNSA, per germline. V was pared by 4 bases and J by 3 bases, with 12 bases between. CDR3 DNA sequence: TGTGCCAGCAGCTGGAAACAGGGAGACTATGGCTACACCTTC. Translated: CASSWKQGDYGYTF.

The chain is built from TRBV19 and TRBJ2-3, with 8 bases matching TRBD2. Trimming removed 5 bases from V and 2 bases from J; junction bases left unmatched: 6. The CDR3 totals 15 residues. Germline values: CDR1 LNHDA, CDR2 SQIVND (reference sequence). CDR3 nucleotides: TGTGCCAGTAGTTCTGGCGGGAGGTTCACAGATACGCAGTATTTT. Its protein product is CASSSGGRFTDTQYF.

CDR3 amino acids: CASWAGGSTEAFF. The CDR3 DNA reads TGTGCCAGCTGGGCGGGGGGAAGTACTGAAGCTTTCTTT. The chain uses TRBV7-8 and TRBJ1-1, with D possibly matching TRBD1 (5 bases). The CDR3 contains 13 residues. Germline V CDR1 and CDR2: SGHVS, FQNEAQ. V gave up 8 bases and J gave up 5 bases, with 15 bases separating them.

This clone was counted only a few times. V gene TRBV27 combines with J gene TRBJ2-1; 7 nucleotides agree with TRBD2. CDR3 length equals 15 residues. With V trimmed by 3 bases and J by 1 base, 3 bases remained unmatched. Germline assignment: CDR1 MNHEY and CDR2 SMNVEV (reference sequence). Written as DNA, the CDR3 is TGTGCCAGCAGTTTCGCGGGAGCTTCCTACAATGAGCAGTTCTTC. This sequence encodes CASSFAGASYNEQFF.

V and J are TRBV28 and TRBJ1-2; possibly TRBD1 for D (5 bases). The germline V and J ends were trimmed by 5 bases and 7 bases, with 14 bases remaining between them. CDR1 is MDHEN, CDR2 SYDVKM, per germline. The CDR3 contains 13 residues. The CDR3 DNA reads TGTGCCAGCAGTACCAGGGTTGTCGGTGGCTACACCTTC. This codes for CASSTRVVGGYTF.

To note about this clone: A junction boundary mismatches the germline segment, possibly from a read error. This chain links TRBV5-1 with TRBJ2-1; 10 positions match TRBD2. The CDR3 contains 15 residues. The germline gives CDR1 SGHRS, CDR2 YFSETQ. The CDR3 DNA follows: TGCGCCAGCAGCTTGGTCGCTAGCGGGAGACATGAGCAGCTCTTC. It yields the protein CASSLVASGRHEQLF.

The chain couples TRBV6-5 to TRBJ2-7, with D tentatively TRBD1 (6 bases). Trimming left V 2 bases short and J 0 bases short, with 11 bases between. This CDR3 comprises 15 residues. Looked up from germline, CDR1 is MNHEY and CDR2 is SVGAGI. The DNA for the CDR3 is TGTGCCAGCAGTTACGGTAGCAGGGGCTCCTACGAGCAGTACTTC. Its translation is CASSYGSRGSYEQYF.

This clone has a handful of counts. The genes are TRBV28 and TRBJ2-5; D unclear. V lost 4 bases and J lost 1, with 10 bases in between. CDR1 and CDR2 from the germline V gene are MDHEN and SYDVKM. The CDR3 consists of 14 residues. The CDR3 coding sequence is TGTGCCAGCAGTTCTCTCCAGGTCCAAGAGACCCAGTACTTC. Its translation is CASSSLQVQETQYF.

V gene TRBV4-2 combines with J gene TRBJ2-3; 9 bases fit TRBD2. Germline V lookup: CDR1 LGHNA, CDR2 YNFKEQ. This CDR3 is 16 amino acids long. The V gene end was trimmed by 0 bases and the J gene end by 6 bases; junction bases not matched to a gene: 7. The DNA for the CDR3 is TGTGCCAGCAGCCAAGATGCGGGAGGGGGGGTGGATACGCAGTATTTT. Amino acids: CASSQDAGGGVDTQYF.

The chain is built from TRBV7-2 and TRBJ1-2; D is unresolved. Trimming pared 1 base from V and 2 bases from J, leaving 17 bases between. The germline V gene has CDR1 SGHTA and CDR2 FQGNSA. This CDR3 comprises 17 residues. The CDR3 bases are TGTGCCAGCAGCTTAGTGGTTGGGGTGAGGGAGAACTATGGCTACACCTTC. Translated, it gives CASSLVVGVRENYGYTF.

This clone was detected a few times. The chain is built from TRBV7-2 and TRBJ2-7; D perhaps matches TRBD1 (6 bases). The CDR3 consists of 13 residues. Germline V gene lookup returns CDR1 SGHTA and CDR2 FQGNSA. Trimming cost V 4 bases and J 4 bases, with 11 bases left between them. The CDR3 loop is CASSSRTGYEQYF. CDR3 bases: TGTGCCAGCAGCTCCCGAACAGGGTACGAGCAGTACTTC. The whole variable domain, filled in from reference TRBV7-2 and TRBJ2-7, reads GAGVSQSPSNKVTEKGKDVELRCDPISGHTALYWYRQSLGQGLEFLIYFQGNSAPDKSGLPSDRFSAERTGGSVSTLTIQRTQQEDSAVYLCASSSRTGYEQYFGPGTRLTVT.

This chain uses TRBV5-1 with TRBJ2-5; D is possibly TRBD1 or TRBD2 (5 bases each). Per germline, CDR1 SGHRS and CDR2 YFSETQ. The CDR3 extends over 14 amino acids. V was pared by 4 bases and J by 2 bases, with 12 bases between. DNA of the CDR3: TGCGCCAGCAGCACTAGGACACCGCAAGAGACCCAGTACTTC. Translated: CASSTRTPQETQYF.

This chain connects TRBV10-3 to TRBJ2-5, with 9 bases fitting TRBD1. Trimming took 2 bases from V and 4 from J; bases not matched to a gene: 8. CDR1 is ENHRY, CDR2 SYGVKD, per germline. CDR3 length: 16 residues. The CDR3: CAISETSGTGSETQYF. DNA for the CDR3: TGTGCCATCAGTGAGACGTCCGGGACAGGGTCAGAGACCCAGTACTTC.

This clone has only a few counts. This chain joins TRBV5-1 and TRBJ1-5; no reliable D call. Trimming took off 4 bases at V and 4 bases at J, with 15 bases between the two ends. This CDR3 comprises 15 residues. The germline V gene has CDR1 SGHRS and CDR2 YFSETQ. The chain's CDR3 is CASSREGRPNQPQHF. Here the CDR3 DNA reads TGCGCCAGCAGCCGGGAAGGACGGCCGAATCAGCCCCAGCATTTT.